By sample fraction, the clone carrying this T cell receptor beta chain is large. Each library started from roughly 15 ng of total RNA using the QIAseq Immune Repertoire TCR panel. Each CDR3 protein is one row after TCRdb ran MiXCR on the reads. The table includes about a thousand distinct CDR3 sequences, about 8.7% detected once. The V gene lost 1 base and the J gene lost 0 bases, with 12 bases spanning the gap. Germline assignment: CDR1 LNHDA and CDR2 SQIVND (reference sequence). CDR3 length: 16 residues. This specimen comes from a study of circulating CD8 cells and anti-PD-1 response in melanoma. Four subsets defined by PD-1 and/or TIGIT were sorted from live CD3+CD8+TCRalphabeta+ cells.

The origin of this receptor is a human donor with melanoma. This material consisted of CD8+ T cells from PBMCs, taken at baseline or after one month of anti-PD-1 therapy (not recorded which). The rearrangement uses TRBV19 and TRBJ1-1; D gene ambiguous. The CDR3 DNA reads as TGTGCCAGTAGTATAGTCCTCGGGGATCTGAACACTGAAGCTTTCTTT. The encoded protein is CASSIVLGDLNTEAFF. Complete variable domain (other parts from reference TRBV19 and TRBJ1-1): DGGITQSPKYLFRKEGQNVTLSCEQNLNHDAMYWYRQDPGQGLRLIYYSQIVNDFQKGDIAEGYSVSREKKESFPLTVTSAQKNPTAFYLCASSIVLGDLNTEAFFGQGTRLTVV.